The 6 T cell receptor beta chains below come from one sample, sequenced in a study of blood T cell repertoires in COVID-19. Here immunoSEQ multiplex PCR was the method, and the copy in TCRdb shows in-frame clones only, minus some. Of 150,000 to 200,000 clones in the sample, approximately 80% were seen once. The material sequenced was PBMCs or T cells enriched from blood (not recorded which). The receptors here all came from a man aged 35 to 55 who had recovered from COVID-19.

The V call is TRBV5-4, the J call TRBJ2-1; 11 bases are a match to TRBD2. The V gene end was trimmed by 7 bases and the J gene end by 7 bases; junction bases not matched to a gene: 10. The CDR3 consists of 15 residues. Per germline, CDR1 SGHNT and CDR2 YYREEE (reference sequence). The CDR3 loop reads CASYSGGGYKNEQFF. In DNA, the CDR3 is TGTGCCAGCTATAGCGGGGGGGGGTACAAGAATGAGCAGTTCTTC.

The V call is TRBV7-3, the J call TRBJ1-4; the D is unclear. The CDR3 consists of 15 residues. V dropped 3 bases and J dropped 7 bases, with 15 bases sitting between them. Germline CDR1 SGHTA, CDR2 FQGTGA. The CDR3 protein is CASSLKLHETEKLFF. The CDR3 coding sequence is TGTGCCAGCAGCTTGAAACTCCATGAAACTGAAAAACTGTTTTTT. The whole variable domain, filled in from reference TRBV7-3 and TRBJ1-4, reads GAGVSQTPSNKVTEKGKYVELRCDPISGHTALYWYRQSLGQGPEFLIYFQGTGAADDSGLPNDRFFAVRPEGSVSTLKIQRTERGDSAVYLCASSLKLHETEKLFFGSGTQLSVL.

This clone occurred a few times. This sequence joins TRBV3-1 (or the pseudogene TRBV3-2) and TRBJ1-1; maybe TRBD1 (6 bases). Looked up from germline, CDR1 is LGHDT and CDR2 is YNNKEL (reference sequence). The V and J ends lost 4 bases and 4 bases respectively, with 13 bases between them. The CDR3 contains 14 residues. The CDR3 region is CASSLSGAATEAFF. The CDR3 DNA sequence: TGTGCCAGCAGCCTGTCAGGGGCGGCCACTGAAGCTTTCTTT.

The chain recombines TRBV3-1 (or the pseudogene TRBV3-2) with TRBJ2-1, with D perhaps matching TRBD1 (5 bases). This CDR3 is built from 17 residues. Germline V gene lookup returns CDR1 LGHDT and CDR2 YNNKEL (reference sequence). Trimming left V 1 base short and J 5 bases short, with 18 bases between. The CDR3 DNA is TGTGCCAGCAGCCAAGGGATGTGGGGCCACAGTAACAATGAGCAGTTCTTC. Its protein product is CASSQGMWGHSNNEQFF.

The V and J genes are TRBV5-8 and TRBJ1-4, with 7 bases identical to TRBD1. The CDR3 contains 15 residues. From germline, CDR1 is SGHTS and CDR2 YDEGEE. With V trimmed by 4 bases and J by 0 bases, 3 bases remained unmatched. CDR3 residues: CASSLGQATNEKLFF. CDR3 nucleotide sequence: TGTGCCAGCAGCCTAGGACAGGCAACTAATGAAAAACTGTTTTTT. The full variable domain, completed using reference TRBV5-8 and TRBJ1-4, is EAGVTQSPTHLIKTRGQQATLRCSPISGHTSVYWYQQALGLGLQFLLWYDEGEERNRGNFPPRFSGRQFPNYSSELNVNALELEDSALYLCASSLGQATNEKLFFGSGTQLSVL.

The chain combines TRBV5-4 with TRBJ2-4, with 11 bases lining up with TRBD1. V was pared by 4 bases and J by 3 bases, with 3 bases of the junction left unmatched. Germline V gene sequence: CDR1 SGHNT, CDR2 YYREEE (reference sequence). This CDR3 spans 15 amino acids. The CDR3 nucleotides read TGTGCCAGCAGCCGGGACAGGGGGGTCAAAAACATTCAGTACTTC. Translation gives CASSRDRGVKNIQYF. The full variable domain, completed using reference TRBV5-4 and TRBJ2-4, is ETGVTQSPTHLIKTRGQQVTLRCSSQSGHNTVSWYQQALGQGPQFIFQYYREEENGRGNFPPRFSGLQFPNYSSELNVNALELDDSALYLCASSRDRGVKNIQYFGAGTRLSVL.